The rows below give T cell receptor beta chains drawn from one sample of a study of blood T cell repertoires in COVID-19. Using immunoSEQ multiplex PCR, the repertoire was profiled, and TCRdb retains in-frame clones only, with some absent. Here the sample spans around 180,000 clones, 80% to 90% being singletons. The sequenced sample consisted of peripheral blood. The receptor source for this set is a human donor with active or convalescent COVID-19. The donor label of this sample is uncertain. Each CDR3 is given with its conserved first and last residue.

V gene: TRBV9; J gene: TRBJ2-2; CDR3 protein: CASSASTGELFF
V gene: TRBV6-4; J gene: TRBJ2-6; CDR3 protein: CASSEGLAGPSGANVLTF
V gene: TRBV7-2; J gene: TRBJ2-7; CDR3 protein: CASSPGPVAESSYEQYF
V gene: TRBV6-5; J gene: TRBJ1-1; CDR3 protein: CASSRNIENTEAFF
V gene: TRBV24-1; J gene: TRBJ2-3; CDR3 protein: CATSDPLPKLAGGEDTQYF
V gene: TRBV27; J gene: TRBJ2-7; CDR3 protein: CASSLRRPYEQYF
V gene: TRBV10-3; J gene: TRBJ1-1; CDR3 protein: CAISSGGRGTEAFF
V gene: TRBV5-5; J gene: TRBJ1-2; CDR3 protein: CASSPWEGGTYGYTF
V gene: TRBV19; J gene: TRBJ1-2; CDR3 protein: CASTTGQYIGYTF
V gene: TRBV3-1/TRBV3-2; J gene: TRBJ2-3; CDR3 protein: CASSQVLAGPSASTDTQYF
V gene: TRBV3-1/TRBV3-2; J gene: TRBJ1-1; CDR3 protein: CASSIRAGNTEAFF
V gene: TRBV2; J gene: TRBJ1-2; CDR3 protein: CASSGWDSGVGYTF
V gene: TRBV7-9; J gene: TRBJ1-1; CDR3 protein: CASSFTPTGTYTEAFF
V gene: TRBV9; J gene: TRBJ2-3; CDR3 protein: CASSVATSGSGDTQYF
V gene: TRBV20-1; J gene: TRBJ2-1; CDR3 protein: CSASRLAGGRNEQFF
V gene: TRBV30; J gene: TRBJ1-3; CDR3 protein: CAWSHGPWAGGNTIYF
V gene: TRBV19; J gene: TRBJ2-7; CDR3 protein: CATRRTGVELNEQYF
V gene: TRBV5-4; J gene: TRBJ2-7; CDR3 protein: CASSPSGTGAYEQYF
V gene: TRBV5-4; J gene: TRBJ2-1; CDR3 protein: CASSLPMTGGGEQFF
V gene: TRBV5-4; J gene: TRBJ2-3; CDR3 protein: CASSRQPLAVPNTDTQYF